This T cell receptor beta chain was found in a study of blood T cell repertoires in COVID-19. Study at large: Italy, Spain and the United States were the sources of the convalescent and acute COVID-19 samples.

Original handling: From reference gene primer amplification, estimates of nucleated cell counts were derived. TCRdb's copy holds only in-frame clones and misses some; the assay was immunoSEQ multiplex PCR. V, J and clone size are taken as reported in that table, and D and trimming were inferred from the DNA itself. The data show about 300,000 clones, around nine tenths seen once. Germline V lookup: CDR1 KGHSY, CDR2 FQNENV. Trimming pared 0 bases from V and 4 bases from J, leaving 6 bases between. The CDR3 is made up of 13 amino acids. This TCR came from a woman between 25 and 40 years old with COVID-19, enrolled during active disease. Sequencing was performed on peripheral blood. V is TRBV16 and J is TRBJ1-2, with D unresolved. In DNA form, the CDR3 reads TGTGCCAGCAGCCAATCAGCGGGCTATGGCTACACCTTC. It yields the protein CASSQSAGYGYTF. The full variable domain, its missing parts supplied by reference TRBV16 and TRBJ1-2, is GEEVAQTPKHLVRGEGQKAKLYCAPIKGHSYVFWYQQVLKNEFKFLISFQNENVFDETGMPKERFSAKCLPNSPCSLEIQATKLEDSAVYFCASSQSAGYGYTFGSGTRLTVV.